This T cell receptor (beta chain) stems from a study of shared clonotypes between healthy human individuals. Trimming at V came to 5 bases and at J to 7 bases, leaving 4 bases not matched to a gene. Germline V gives CDR1 SGHVS, CDR2 FNYEAQ. This CDR3 has 13 residues. The split of CD4+ cells yielded CD45RA+ naive and CD45RA-negative memory subsets. For each subset, genomic DNA was distributed in equal portions over several immunoSEQ plates. Using immunoSEQ multiplex PCR, the repertoire was profiled, and TCRdb retains in-frame clones only, with some absent. Of 2.3 million or so clones detected, more than 85% appear once; the ten largest clones hold under 0.45%. General study results and limits: Although depth was large, rarefaction showed that sequencing of the sorted subsets was incomplete.

A word on this clone: Its antigen is as yet unknown.

The chain carries TRBV7-6 and TRBJ1-2, with 10 bases lining up with TRBD1. This sequence originates from a young man in good health. Some clones in this sample may be carry-over from other donors' samples. The sequencing input was naive CD4+ T cells from PBMCs. Subset described: CD45RA+ positively selected. The CDR3 reads CASSRQGAGGYTF. CDR3 bases: TGTGCCAGCAGCCGACAGGGGGCCGGTGGCTACACCTTC. Looking up the rest from reference TRBV7-6 and TRBJ1-2 gives the full variable domain: GAGVSQSPRYKVTKRGQDVALRCDPISGHVSLYWYRQALGQGPEFLTYFNYEAQQDKSGLPNDRFSAERPEGSISTLTIQRTEQRDSAMYRCASSRQGAGGYTFGSGTRLTVV.